This TCR beta chain was captured by sequencing in a study of human thymus T cells (dated by TCRdb to between 2020 and 2021). A note on the overall study: TCR alpha and beta repertoires from about 8 infant thymus samples and a few related peripheral blood samples were characterized in the study. Donor ages ranged from roughly 7 to 250 days, and the cohort comprised more than 5 male and a couple of female infants.

The immunoSEQ multiplex PCR assay was used to amplify the TCRB and TCRAD loci from a standardized amount of quality-controlled genomic DNA. The amplicons covered the V(D)J region and were long enough to include the CDR3 and to identify the V and J genes. Through the commercial immunoSEQ service, the amplicons were sequenced on an Illumina platform. The authors processed their data as follows. Primer bias and sequencing errors were corrected as previously described, and TCRAD and TCRB definitions were based on the IMGT database. Analysis of the repertoires was done with immunoSEQ Analyzer 3.0 and VDJTools and included basic statistics, V/J segment usage, diversity estimates, rarefaction and pairwise overlap. To estimate diversity, the Chao1, ChaoE, Efron-Thisted, Shannon and inverse Simpson indices were applied, and diversity was also estimated on datasets down-sampled to the smallest sample. Repertoire overlap was determined by strict matching of CDR3 nucleotide sequence, V gene and J gene, and Jaccard-based multidimensional scaling clustering was applied. In TCRdb, the immuneACCESS table is reduced to in-frame sequences with V and J assigned. These tables do not hold every clone; where another copy was compared, an unresolved V gene accounts for under half, and the others remain unexplained. Clone size and the V and J calls come from that table; the DNA yielded D and trimming. The sample table shows some 130,000 clones, and just under 95% are seen once. The top ten hold roughly 0.024% of the sample.

As to this clone: The antigen it recognizes is unknown. Base qualities were left out, and no much larger clone turns up one base away.

The CDR3 starts with the cysteine, ends with the phenylalanine, and has 12 residues. Solely the CDR3 DNA is kept, with 36 bases framed from the first base. According to the germline V gene, CDR1 reads KGHSH and CDR2 reads LQKENI. V is cut by 4 bases and J by 6 bases, and the space between the germline ends is 10 bases. Overall study results and their limits: On average, roughly 850,000 unique TCRB clonotypes were obtained from thymus samples, compared with 75,000 to 90,000 from blood samples. Highly overlapping thymic TCR repertoires among unrelated individuals were reported in the related research. Both the thymic and the peripheral blood repertoires appeared to show biased V and J gene segment usage.

Thymus tissue was obtained as surgical resects removed during corrective cardiac surgery. Immunologically healthy infants undergoing open corrective cardiac surgery for congenital heart defects in Finland were used as donors. Thymocytes were mechanically released from the tissue and were stored as pellets of about 9.5-33 million cells at -70 degrees C. Genomic DNA was extracted from frozen cell pellets with a QIAsymphony instrument. The TCR comes from a boy younger than two with a congenital heart defect but otherwise immunologically healthy. The rearranged chain carries TRBV18 and TRBJ2-7; the D gene is unclear. Source material: thymus tissue. The nucleotide sequence is TGTGCCAGCTCACTCAATAAAGGCGAGCAGTACTTC. Its translation reads: CASSLNKGEQYF.